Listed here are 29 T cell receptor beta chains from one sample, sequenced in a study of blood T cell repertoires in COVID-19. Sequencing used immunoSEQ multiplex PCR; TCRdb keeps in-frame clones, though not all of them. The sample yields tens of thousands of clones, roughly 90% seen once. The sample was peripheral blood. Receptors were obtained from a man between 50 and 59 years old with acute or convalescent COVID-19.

The DNA of the CDR3 is TGTGCCAGCAGGCGGGCGGGGGGAAAAGATACGCAGTATTTT. Its translation is CASRRAGGKDTQYF. The V and J genes are TRBV2 and TRBJ2-3; 8 nucleotides line up with TRBD2. V trimming: 6 bases; J trimming: 5 bases; junction bases outside the gene matches: 7. CDR1 and CDR2 from the germline V gene are SNHLY and FYNNEI. This CDR3 is built from 14 residues.

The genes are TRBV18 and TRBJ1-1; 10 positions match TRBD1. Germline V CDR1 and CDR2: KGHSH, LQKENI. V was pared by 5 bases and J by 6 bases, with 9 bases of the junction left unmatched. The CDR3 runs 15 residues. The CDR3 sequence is CASSATGTGVSEAFF. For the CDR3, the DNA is TGTGCCAGCTCAGCCACCGGGACAGGGGTATCTGAAGCTTTCTTT.

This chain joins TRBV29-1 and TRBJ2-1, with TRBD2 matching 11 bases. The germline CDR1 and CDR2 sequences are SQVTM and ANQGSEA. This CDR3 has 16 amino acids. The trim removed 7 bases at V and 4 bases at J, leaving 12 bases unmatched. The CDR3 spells CSALGTSGYFYNEQFF. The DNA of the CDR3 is TGCAGCGCCCTGGGGACTAGCGGTTATTTTTACAATGAGCAGTTCTTC.

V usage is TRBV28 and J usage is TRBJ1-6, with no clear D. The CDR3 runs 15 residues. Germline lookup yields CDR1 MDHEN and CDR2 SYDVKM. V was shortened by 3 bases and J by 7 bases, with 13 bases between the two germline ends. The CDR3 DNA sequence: TGTGCCAGCAGTTTGCCCCAGAGGCCCAATTCACCCCTCCACTTT. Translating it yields CASSLPQRPNSPLHF.

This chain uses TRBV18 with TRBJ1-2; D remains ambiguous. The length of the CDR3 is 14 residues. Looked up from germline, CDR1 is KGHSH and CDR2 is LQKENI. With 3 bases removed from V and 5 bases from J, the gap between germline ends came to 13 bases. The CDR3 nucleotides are TGTGCCAGCTCACCGCGGGTTAGTTCTTATGGCTACACCTTC. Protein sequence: CASSPRVSSYGYTF.

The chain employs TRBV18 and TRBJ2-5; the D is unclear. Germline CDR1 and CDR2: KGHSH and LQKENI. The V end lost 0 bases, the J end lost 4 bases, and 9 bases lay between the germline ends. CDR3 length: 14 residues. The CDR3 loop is CASSPPARSETQYF. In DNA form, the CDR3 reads TGTGCCAGCTCACCACCGGCTAGGTCAGAGACCCAGTACTTC.

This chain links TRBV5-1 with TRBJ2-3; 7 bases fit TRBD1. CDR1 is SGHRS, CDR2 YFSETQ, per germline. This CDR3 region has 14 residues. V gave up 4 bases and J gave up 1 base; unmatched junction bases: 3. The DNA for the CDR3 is TGCGCCAGCAGCCCTGGACAGGGCACAGATACGCAGTATTTT. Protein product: CASSPGQGTDTQYF.

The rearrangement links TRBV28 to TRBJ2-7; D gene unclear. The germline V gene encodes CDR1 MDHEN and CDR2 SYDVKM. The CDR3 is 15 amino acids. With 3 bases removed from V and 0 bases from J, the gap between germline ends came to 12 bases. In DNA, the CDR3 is TGTGCCAGCAGTTTGTGGGCAGGTCACTCCTACGAGCAGTACTTC. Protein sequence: CASSLWAGHSYEQYF.

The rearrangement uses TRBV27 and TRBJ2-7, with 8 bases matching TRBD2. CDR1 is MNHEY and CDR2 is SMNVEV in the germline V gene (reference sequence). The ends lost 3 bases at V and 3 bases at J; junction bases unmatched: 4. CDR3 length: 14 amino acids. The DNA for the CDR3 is TGTGCCAGCAGTTTGCTCACTAGCGGCTACGAGCAGTACTTC. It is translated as CASSLLTSGYEQYF.

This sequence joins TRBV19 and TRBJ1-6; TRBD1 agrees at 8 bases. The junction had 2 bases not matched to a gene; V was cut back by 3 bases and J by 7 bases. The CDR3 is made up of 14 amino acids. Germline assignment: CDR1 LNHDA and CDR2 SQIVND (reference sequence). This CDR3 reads CASSMGTGNSPLHF. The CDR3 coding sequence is TGTGCCAGTAGTATGGGGACAGGCAATTCACCCCTCCACTTT. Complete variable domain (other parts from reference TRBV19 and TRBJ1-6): DGGITQSPKYLFRKEGQNVTLSCEQNLNHDAMYWYRQDPGQGLRLIYYSQIVNDFQKGDIAEGYSVSREKKESFPLTVTSAQKNPTAFYLCASSMGTGNSPLHFGNGTRLTVT.

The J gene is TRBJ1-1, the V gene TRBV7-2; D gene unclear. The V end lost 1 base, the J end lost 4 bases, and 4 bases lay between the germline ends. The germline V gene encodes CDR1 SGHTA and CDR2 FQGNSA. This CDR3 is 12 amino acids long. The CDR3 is CASSLVRTEAFF. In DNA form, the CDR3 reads TGTGCCAGCAGCTTAGTGCGCACTGAAGCTTTCTTT.

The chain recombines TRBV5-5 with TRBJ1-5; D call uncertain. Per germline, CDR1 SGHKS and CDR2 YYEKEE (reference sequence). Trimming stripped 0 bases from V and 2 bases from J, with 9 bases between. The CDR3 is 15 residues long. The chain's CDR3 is CASSLDGGRNQPQHF. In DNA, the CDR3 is TGTGCCAGCAGCTTGGATGGAGGGCGCAATCAGCCCCAGCATTTT.

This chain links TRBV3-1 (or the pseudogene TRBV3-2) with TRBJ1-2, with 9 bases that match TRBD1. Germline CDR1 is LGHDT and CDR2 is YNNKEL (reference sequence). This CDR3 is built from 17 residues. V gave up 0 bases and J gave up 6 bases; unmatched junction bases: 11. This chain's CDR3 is CASSQDSAGQGIHGYTF. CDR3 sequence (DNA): TGTGCCAGCAGCCAAGACTCGGCGGGACAGGGAATTCATGGCTACACCTTC.

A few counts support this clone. CDR3 DNA: TGTGCCAGTAGTCCTGTAGCGGGAGAGGCAGATACGCAGTATTTT. It yields the protein CASSPVAGEADTQYF. The chain recombines TRBV19 with TRBJ2-3; 9 nucleotides match TRBD2. Per germline, CDR1 LNHDA and CDR2 SQIVND (reference sequence). The CDR3 extends over 15 amino acids. The trim removed 5 bases at V and 4 bases at J, leaving 7 bases unmatched.

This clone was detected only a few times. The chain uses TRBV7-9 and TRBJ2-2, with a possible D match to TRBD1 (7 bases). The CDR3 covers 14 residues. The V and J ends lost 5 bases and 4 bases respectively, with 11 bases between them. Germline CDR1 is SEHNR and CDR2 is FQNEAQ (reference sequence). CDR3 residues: CASSRQGGTGELFF. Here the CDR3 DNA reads TGTGCCAGCAGCCGACAGGGAGGCACCGGGGAGCTGTTTTTT.

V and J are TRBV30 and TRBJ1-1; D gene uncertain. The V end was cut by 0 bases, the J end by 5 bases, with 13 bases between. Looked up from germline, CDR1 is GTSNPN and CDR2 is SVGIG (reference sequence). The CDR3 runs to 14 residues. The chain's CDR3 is CAWSVNVWSTEAFF. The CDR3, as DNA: TGTGCCTGGAGTGTAAACGTTTGGAGTACTGAAGCTTTCTTT.

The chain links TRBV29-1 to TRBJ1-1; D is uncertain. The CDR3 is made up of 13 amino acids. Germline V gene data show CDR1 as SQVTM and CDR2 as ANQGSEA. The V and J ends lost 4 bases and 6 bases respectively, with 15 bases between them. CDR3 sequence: CSVGWPGMAEAFF. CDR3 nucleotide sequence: TGCAGCGTTGGATGGCCGGGAATGGCTGAAGCTTTCTTT.

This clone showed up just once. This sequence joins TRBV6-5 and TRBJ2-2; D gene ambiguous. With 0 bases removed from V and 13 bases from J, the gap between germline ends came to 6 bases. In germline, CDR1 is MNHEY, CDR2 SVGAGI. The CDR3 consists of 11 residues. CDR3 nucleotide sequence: TGTGCCAGCAGTTACTCGAACGGGCTGTTTTTT. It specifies CASSYSNGLFF.

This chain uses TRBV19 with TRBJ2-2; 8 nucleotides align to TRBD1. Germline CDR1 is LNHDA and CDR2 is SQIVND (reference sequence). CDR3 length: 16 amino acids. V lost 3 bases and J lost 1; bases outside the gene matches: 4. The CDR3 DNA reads TGTGCCAGTAGTATGCCGGGACAGGTGAACACCGGGGAGCTGTTTTTT. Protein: CASSMPGQVNTGELFF.

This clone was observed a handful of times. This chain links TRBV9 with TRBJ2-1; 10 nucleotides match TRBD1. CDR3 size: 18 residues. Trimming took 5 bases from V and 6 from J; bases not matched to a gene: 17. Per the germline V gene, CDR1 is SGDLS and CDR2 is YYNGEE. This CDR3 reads CASRPGTGDSPFGNEQFF. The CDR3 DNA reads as TGTGCCAGCAGGCCGGGGACAGGGGATTCCCCATTTGGCAATGAGCAGTTCTTC.

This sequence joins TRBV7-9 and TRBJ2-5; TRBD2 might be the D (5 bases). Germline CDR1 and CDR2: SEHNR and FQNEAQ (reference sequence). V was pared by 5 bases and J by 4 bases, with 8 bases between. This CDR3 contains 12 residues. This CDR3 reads CASSLGRETQYF. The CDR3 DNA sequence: TGTGCCAGCAGCCTTGGGAGAGAGACCCAGTACTTC.

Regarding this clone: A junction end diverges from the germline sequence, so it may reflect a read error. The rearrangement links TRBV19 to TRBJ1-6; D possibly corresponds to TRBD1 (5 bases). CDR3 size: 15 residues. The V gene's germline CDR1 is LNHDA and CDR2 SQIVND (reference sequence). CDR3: CASSPGPGKGSTLHF. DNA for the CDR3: TGTGCCAGTAGTCCCGGCCCAGGGAAAGGTTCAACCCTCCACTTT. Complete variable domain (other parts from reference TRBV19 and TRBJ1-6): DGGITQSPKYLFRKEGQNVTLSCEQNLNHDAMYWYRQDPGQGLRLIYYSQIVNDFQKGDIAEGYSVSREKKESFPLTVTSAQKNPTAFYLCASSPGPGKGSTLHFGNGTRLTVT.

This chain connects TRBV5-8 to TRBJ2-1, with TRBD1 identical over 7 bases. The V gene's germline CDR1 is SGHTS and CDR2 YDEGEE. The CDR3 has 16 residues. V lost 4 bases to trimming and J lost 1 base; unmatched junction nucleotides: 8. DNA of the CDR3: TGTGCCAGCAGCCCAGGACAGGTCCTATCCTACAATGAGCAGTTCTTC. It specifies CASSPGQVLSYNEQFF.

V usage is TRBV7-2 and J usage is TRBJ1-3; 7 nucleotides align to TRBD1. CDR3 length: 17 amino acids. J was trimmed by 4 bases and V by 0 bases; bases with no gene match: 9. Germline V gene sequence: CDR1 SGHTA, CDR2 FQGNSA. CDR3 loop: CASSLAQPGQSGNTIYF. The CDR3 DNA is TGTGCCAGCAGCTTAGCACAACCGGGACAGAGCGGAAACACCATATATTTT.

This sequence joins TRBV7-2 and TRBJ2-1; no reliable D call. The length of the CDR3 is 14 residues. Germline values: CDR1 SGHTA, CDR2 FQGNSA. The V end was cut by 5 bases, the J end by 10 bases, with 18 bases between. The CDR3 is CASSPVDSPLEQFF. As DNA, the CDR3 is TGTGCCAGCAGCCCGGTCGATTCTCCCTTAGAGCAGTTCTTC.

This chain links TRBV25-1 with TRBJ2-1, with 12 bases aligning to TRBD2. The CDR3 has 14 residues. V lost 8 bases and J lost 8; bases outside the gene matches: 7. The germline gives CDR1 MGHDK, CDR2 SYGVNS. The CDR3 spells CASRLAGALDEQFF. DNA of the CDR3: TGTGCCAGCCGACTAGCGGGAGCGCTAGATGAGCAGTTCTTC. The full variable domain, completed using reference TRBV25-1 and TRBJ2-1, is EADIYQTPRYLVIGTGKKITLECSQTMGHDKMYWYQQDPGMELHLIHYSYGVNSTEKGDLSSESTVSRIRTEHFPLTLESARPSHTSQYLCASRLAGALDEQFFGPGTRLTVL.

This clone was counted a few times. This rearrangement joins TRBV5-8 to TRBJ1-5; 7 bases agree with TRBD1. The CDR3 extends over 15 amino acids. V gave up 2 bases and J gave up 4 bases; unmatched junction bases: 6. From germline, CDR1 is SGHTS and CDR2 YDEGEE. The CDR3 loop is CASSLPGTANQPQHF. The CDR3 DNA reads TGTGCCAGCAGCTTACCCGGGACAGCTAATCAGCCCCAGCATTTT.

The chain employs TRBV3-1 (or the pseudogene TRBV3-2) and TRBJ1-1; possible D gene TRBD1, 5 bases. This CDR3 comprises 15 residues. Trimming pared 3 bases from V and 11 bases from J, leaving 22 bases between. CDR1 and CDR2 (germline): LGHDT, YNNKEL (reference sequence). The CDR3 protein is CASSQSRSGGSWAFF. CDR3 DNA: TGTGCCAGCAGCCAGAGTAGATCCGGGGGTTCATGGGCTTTCTTT.

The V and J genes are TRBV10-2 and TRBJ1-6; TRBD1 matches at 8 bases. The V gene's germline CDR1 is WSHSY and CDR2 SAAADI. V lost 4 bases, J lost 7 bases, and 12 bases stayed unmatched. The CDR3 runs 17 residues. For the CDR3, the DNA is TGCGCCAGCAGTGTATGGGGTGGAGACAGGGGAAATTCACCCCTCCACTTT. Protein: CASSVWGGDRGNSPLHF.